This entry lists 23 T cell receptor beta chains sequenced from one sample in a study of blood T cells in healthy people across ages. The use of a sample-barcoded 5' primer and a J-beta primer mix characterized a second PCR of roughly 6 to 11 cycles. TCRdb re-called the 5' RACE reads through MiXCR, storing one row per CDR3 protein. Of about 640,000 distinct CDR3 sequences in the sample, roughly 58% were seen once. The specimen was blood. Receptor source: a man aged 55 to 70 in good health.

This sequence joins TRBV5-1 and TRBJ2-7; D possibly corresponds to TRBD2 (6 bases). This CDR3 spans 15 amino acids. From germline, CDR1 is SGHRS and CDR2 YFSETQ. V was trimmed by 0 bases and J by 4 bases, leaving 14 bases between them. In DNA form, the CDR3 reads TGCGCCAGCAGCTTGGGGCCCGGGAGCCCTTACGAGCAGTACTTC. This gives the protein CASSLGPGSPYEQYF.

This clonotype has just a few counts. The genes are TRBV5-1 and TRBJ2-5, with 11 bases matching TRBD1. The CDR3 loop spans 14 amino acids. V lost 4 bases to trimming and J lost 4 bases; unmatched junction nucleotides: 3. Germline assignment: CDR1 SGHRS and CDR2 YFSETQ. The CDR3 nucleotides are TGCGCCAGCAGCATGGGACAGGGGGGAGAGACCCAGTACTTC. This gives the protein CASSMGQGGETQYF. Full variable domain (missing parts from reference TRBV5-1 and TRBJ2-5): KAGVTQTPRYLIKTRGQQVTLSCSPISGHRSVSWYQQTPGQGLQFLFEYFSETQRNKGNFPGRFSGRQFSNSRSEMNVSTLELGDSALYLCASSMGQGGETQYFGPGTRLLVL.

This clonotype was detected a few times. V and J are TRBV7-8 and TRBJ2-5; 10 positions agree with TRBD2. Germline trimming cut 3 bases from V and 1 base from J; bases unmatched to any gene: 2. CDR1 is SGHVS and CDR2 is FQNEAQ in the germline V gene. The CDR3 has 15 residues. CDR3 residues: CASSFRLAGQETQYF. Written as DNA, the CDR3 is TGTGCCAGCAGCTTTCGACTAGCGGGCCAAGAGACCCAGTACTTC.

This clonotype came up once. The chain links TRBV19 to TRBJ2-5; D is unresolved. The CDR3 is made up of 13 amino acids. The V and J ends lost 5 bases and 2 bases respectively, with 9 bases between them. CDR1 LNHDA and CDR2 SQIVND come from the germline V gene (reference sequence). The CDR3 spells CASSEVQQETQYF. The CDR3 DNA is TGTGCCAGTAGTGAAGTCCAGCAAGAGACCCAGTACTTC.

The chain is built from TRBV7-2 and TRBJ2-1, with D perhaps matching TRBD2 (5 bases). The CDR3 totals 12 residues. V lost 2 bases and J lost 8, with 7 bases in between. Per the germline V gene, CDR1 is SGHTA and CDR2 is FQGNSA. This CDR3 is CASSLRGYEQFF. DNA for the CDR3: TGTGCCAGCAGCTTACGAGGGTATGAGCAGTTCTTC.

The count of this clonotype is one. V and J are TRBV28 and TRBJ2-7; 10 bases are a match to TRBD1. V lost 5 bases and J lost 4; bases outside the gene matches: 20. Germline CDR1 and CDR2: MDHEN and SYDVKM. The CDR3 loop spans 19 amino acids. The CDR3 region has the DNA TGTGCCAGCAGTCACCGGGACAGGGGTCTTGTCCAGGACCTATACGAGCAGTACTTC. It specifies CASSHRDRGLVQDLYEQYF.

There are a few counts of this clonotype. The V call is TRBV7-2, the J call TRBJ2-5, with TRBD2 matching over 7 bases. V lost 5 bases to trimming and J lost 1 base; unmatched junction nucleotides: 4. This CDR3 comprises 14 residues. The V gene's germline CDR1 is SGHTA and CDR2 FQGNSA. DNA for the CDR3: TGTGCCAGCAGCCGGAGCGGGGTCCAAGAGACCCAGTACTTC. Protein sequence: CASSRSGVQETQYF.

This clonotype was recorded only once. The gene calls are TRBV6-5 and TRBJ2-7, with D perhaps matching TRBD1 (6 bases). Deletions cut 5 bases from V and 11 bases from J, with 16 bases between. The CDR3 is 12 residues long. Germline loops: CDR1 MNHEY, CDR2 SVGAGI. For the CDR3, the DNA is TGTGCCAGCAGTCTGACAGGCCAAACCGAGTACTTC. This codes for CASSLTGQTEYF.

This clonotype was observed a few times. The chain employs TRBV12-3 or TRBV12-4 and TRBJ2-5; 7 positions agree with TRBD2. V was clipped by 7 bases and J by 5 bases; unmatched bases: 13. This CDR3 contains 15 residues. The CDR3 here is CASNPAGTARETQYF. The CDR3 DNA reads TGTGCCAGCAACCCAGCGGGAACTGCGCGGGAGACCCAGTACTTC.

This rearrangement joins TRBV9 to TRBJ1-2, with D unresolved. Germline-derived CDR1 and CDR2 are SGDLS and YYNGEE. The V and J ends lost 4 bases and 4 bases respectively, with 17 bases between them. This CDR3 comprises 15 residues. CDR3 nucleotide sequence: TGTGCCAGCAGCTACGGAACCAATCGGGGCTATGGCTACACCTTC. Translation: CASSYGTNRGYGYTF.

This clonotype occurred once. This chain connects TRBV7-9 to TRBJ1-1; 12 bases match TRBD1. J lost 10 bases, V lost 4 bases, and 10 bases had no gene match. This CDR3 spans 15 amino acids. Germline assignment: CDR1 SEHNR and CDR2 FQNEAQ (reference sequence). As DNA, the CDR3 is TGTGCCAGCAGCTCGACCGGGACAGGGGGCCGGGTAGCTTTCTTT. This gives the protein CASSSTGTGGRVAFF.

The rearrangement joins TRBV11-2 to TRBJ1-1; D call uncertain. Germline lookup yields CDR1 SGHAT and CDR2 FQNNGV. This CDR3 has 13 amino acids. The ends were cut back, 4 bases at V and 4 bases at J, with 10 bases in the middle. For the CDR3, the DNA is TGTGCCAGCAGCTCGAGGCGGGGCACTGAAGCTTTCTTT. This gives the protein CASSSRRGTEAFF.

The V gene is TRBV6-1, the J gene TRBJ2-1; D gene uncertain. Trimming pared 3 bases from V and 2 bases from J, leaving 14 bases between. The CDR3 has 16 residues. In germline, CDR1 is MNHNS, CDR2 SASEGT. CDR3 DNA: TGTGCCAGCAGTGACGGGCGGTTGCTTACCTACAATGAGCAGTTCTTC. This sequence encodes CASSDGRLLTYNEQFF.

This chain connects TRBV5-6 to TRBJ2-4; 7 nucleotides agree with TRBD1. The germline V gene has CDR1 SGHDT and CDR2 YYEEEE. J gave up 11 bases and V 2 bases, and 1 base lay outside the gene matches. The CDR3 runs 11 residues. This CDR3 is CASSFDRVQYF. For the CDR3, the DNA is TGTGCCAGCAGCTTCGACAGGGTTCAGTACTTC.

This clonotype was counted only a few times. This chain connects TRBV6-4 to TRBJ2-3; perhaps TRBD2 as D (5 bases). Trimming removed 7 bases at V and 6 bases at J, with 11 bases between. The germline gives CDR1 MRHNA, CDR2 SNTAGT. CDR3 length: 12 amino acids. The CDR3 DNA reads TGTGCCAGCAAATCTAGCTCGGATACGCAGTATTTT. Translation: CASKSSSDTQYF.

This rearrangement joins TRBV20-1 to TRBJ2-5; 9 bases match TRBD2. Germline CDR1 is DFQATT and CDR2 is SNEGSKA (reference sequence). V lost 2 bases to trimming and J lost 7 bases; unmatched junction nucleotides: 5. This CDR3 comprises 13 residues. This CDR3 reads CSARRTSEVTQYF. CDR3 bases: TGCAGTGCTAGAAGGACTAGCGAGGTGACCCAGTACTTC.

The chain combines TRBV7-2 with TRBJ2-7; TRBD2 aligns across 12 bases. V was clipped by 5 bases and J by 5 bases; unmatched bases: 7. CDR3 length: 15 residues. Germline CDR1 is SGHTA and CDR2 is FQGNSA. CDR3 DNA: TGTGCCAGCAGCCCTAGGACTAGCGGGGTCCACGAGCAGTACTTC. Translated: CASSPRTSGVHEQYF.

This clonotype occurred once. V usage is TRBV2 and J usage is TRBJ2-7; 8 bases map to TRBD2. The DNA end is more similar to TRBJ2-5, so the J call may be wrong. CDR1 SNHLY and CDR2 FYNNEI come from the germline V gene. This CDR3 region has 13 residues. The CDR3: CASRTGTRQTQYF. The CDR3, as DNA: TGTGCCAGCAGAACCGGGACTAGGCAGACCCAGTACTTC.

This clonotype came up a few times. The V and J genes are TRBV15 and TRBJ2-1; tentative D call: TRBD2 (7 bases). The CDR3 totals 14 residues. With 1 base removed from V and 5 bases from J, the gap between germline ends came to 9 bases. Germline assignment: CDR1 LNHNV and CDR2 YYDKDF (reference sequence). DNA for the CDR3: TGTGCCACCAGCAGAGGGGAGGGGGACAATGAGCAGTTCTTC. Residues: CATSRGEGDNEQFF.

This clonotype occurred once. An end of the junction differs from the germline gene, which may be a read error. This rearrangement joins TRBV5-1 to TRBJ2-3; D tentatively fits TRBD1 or TRBD2 (5 bases each). CDR1 SGHRS and CDR2 YFSETQ come from the germline V gene. There are 15 residues in the CDR3. CDR3 bases: TGCGCCAGCAGCTTGGATCATCGGGGCACGGATACGCAGTATTTT. Translated: CASSLDHRGTDTQYF.

The sample holds a few counts of this clonotype. The genes are TRBV12-3 or TRBV12-4 and TRBJ2-2; D remains unclear. The CDR3 is 11 residues long. Trimming shortened V by 3 bases and J by 6 bases, and 2 bases separated the two germline ends. The CDR3 is CASSFPGELFF. CDR3 nucleotides: TGTGCCAGCAGTTTTCCCGGGGAGCTGTTTTTT.

The chain recombines TRBV5-1 with TRBJ2-6; TRBD1 matches at 10 bases. The CDR3 contains 18 residues. V trimming: 0 bases; J trimming: 0 bases; junction bases outside the gene matches: 3. Germline-derived CDR1 and CDR2 are SGHRS and YFSETQ. The CDR3 reads CASSLEGQGFSGANVLTF. The CDR3 nucleotides are TGCGCCAGCAGCTTGGAGGGACAGGGGTTCTCTGGGGCCAACGTCCTGACTTTC.

The DNA of the CDR3 is TGTGCCAGCAGTTCCAGAAGGAGTAACAATGAGCAGTTCTTC. This translates into CASSSRRSNNEQFF. This sequence joins TRBV12-3 or TRBV12-4 and TRBJ2-1; D not certain. Trimming pared 4 bases from V and 5 bases from J, leaving 12 bases between. The CDR3 extends over 14 amino acids.